The TCR beta chain under discussion was sequenced for a study of cytomegalovirus exposure and HLA in healthy donors. Study information: The roughly 120 validation repertoires used the same platform as the 550 to 700 first-cohort repertoires (as reported by a later analysis).

Study outcomes and limitations: For cytomegalovirus status, the classifier reportedly gave diagnoses with high specificity and sensitivity. Across donors, most TCRs were seen rarely, yet some public ones were widespread.

Produced via immunoSEQ multiplex PCR; TCRdb's table is partial and in-frame only. In the table there are under 200,000 clones, around 85% of which are singletons. The donors belonged to the roughly 120-subject validation cohort, separate from the approximately 700-subject first cohort. The germline CDR1 and CDR2 sequences are SGHTA and FQGNSA. Trimming took 1 base from V and 7 from J, leaving 11 bases between them. This CDR3 spans 15 amino acids. For this clone: The antigen remains undetermined.

This rearrangement joins TRBV7-2 to TRBJ1-6; D ambiguous. Material: PBMCs. The receptor comes from a woman in her 30s in good health and CMV-seronegative. CDR3 nucleotide sequence: TGTGCCAGCAGCTTAGTAGGGTCCGGAAATTCACCCCTCCACTTT. Residues: CASSLVGSGNSPLHF.